This T cell receptor beta chain was obtained from a study of T-cell reconstitution after alpha-beta-depleted transplantation in children. General study findings and limits: By about two months after transplant, alpha-beta T cells reportedly arose from several hundred graft clones that had expanded. Fresh T-cell production supplied most of the T-cell counts and diversity seen one year after transplant.

Unique molecular identifiers featured in how the TCRbeta library was prepared. One entry per CDR3 protein results from TCRdb running MiXCR on the PCR reads. This sample has approximately 230,000 distinct CDR3 sequences, with roughly a quarter found just once. Notes on this clonotype: Its antigen remains unknown.

Germline CDR1 reads MDHEN; CDR2 reads SYDVKM. The CDR3 has 13 residues. The V gene end was trimmed by 5 bases and the J gene end by 9 bases; junction bases not matched to a gene: 8. The material sequenced was PBMCs, taken before TCRalphabeta/CD19-depleted stem cell transplant. The clonotype was recovered from a girl aged 2-10 years with Fanconi anemia, due to receive a stem cell transplant. This chain joins TRBV28 and TRBJ2-5; 8 bases line up with TRBD2. The CDR3 region has the DNA TGTGCCAGCAGTCCCCCGGGGGGGCCTTCCCAGTACTTC. Translation gives CASSPPGGPSQYF.